This note documents a single T cell receptor (beta chain) sequence. Its antigen is unknown. One junction end disagrees with the germline gene, perhaps due to a read error. The data stem from a study of early T cells in non-severe SARS-CoV-2 infection. At the level of the study: The study sequenced bulk RNA from unsorted whole blood, with chains unpaired.

The study's findings and limits: There was a bias toward anti-spike CD8 responses in VDJdb matching, which missed private and CD4 specificities.

Attachment of unique molecular identifiers was made to individual cDNA molecules. TCRdb analysed the 5' RACE reads with MiXCR anew, one entry per CDR3 protein. The sample lists more than 55,000 distinct CDR3 sequences, over 10% occurring once. The CDR3 loop spans 13 amino acids. Germline values: CDR1 SGHRS, CDR2 YFSETQ. The chain couples TRBV5-1 to TRBJ1-2; tentative D call: TRBD1 (6 bases). What was sequenced was whole blood. This TCR derives from an adult who was a healthcare worker with PCR-confirmed SARS-CoV-2 infection or an uninfected control (not recorded which). CDR3 sequence (DNA): TGCGCCAGCACCCCAACCGGGACACCGCGGATCAGCTTC. Translated, it gives CASTPTGTPRISF. The full variable domain, its missing parts supplied by reference TRBV5-1 and TRBJ1-2, is KAGVTQTPRYLIKTRGQQVTLSCSPISGHRSVSWYQQTPGQGLQFLFEYFSETQRNKGNFPGRFSGRQFSNSRSEMNVSTLELGDSALYLCASTPTGTPRISFGSGTRLTVV.